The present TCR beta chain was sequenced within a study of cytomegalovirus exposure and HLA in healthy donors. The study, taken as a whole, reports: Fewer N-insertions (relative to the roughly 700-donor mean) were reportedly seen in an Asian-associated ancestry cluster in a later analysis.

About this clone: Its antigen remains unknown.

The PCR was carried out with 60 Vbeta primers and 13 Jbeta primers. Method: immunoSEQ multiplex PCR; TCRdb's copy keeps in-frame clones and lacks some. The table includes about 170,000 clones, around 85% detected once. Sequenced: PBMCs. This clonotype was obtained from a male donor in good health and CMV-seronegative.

The CDR3 protein is CASSESTAIVMNTEAFF. As DNA, the CDR3 is TGCGCCAGCAGTGAGTCGACAGCTATAGTAATGAACACTGAAGCTTTCTTT. This chain connects TRBV10-2 to TRBJ1-1; TRBD1 is a possible D gene (5 bases). V lost 0 bases, J lost 0 bases, and 14 bases lay in between. Germline loops: CDR1 WSHSY, CDR2 SAAADI. The CDR3 sequence is 17 residues long.